The 32 T cell receptor beta chains presented below share a single source sample, sequenced in a study of blood T cell repertoires in COVID-19. TCRdb keeps only in-frame clones here, not all; method: immunoSEQ multiplex PCR. The sample holds 150,000 to 200,000 clones, roughly 91% seen once. Material for sequencing was peripheral blood. The receptors stem from a man younger than 35 with acute or convalescent COVID-19.

This chain links TRBV9 with TRBJ1-5; 10 bases line up with TRBD1. The CDR3 sequence is 17 residues long. V lost 4 bases and J lost 0; bases outside the gene matches: 7. Germline V CDR1 and CDR2: SGDLS, YYNGEE. The CDR3 coding sequence is TGTGCCAGCAGCTCGGGACAGGGGTGGGATAGCAATCAGCCCCAGCATTTT. Its protein is CASSSGQGWDSNQPQHF.

The chain recombines TRBV14 with TRBJ1-1; weak D call: TRBD1 (6 bases). The V and J ends lost 4 bases and 4 bases respectively, with 13 bases between them. Germline loops: CDR1 SGHDN, CDR2 FVKESK. The CDR3 runs to 14 residues. The CDR3 nucleotides are TGTGCCAGCAGCCCACATCAGGGGCTCACTGAAGCTTTCTTT. This codes for CASSPHQGLTEAFF.

Comments on this clone: Other DNA sequences from this sample encode an identical CDR3 as well. The chain recombines TRBV5-1 with TRBJ1-2; TRBD1 agrees at 8 bases. The CDR3 has 14 amino acids. Germline assignment: CDR1 SGHRS and CDR2 YFSETQ. V lost 0 bases, J lost 4 bases, and 2 bases stayed unmatched. The CDR3 here is CASSLVGQGYGYTF. CDR3 sequence (DNA): TGCGCCAGCAGCTTGGTAGGACAGGGCTATGGCTACACCTTC.

The V call is TRBV19, the J call TRBJ2-7, with 7 bases identical to TRBD1. This CDR3 has 13 amino acids. Germline CDR1 and CDR2: LNHDA and SQIVND (reference sequence). The V gene end was trimmed by 8 bases and the J gene end by 2 bases; junction bases not matched to a gene: 6. CDR3 coding DNA: TGTGCCAGTCGCCAGACAGGGACCTACGAGCAGTACTTC. Protein product: CASRQTGTYEQYF.

The CDR3 nucleotides read TGCGCCAGCAGCCCGACCGGGACAGGACACACCGGGGAGCTGTTTTTT. Translating it yields CASSPTGTGHTGELFF. The V call is TRBV5-1, the J call TRBJ2-2, with TRBD1 matching 8 bases. Germline CDR1 reads SGHRS; CDR2 reads YFSETQ. The V and J ends lost 4 bases and 3 bases, in that order; junction bases with no gene match: 8. The CDR3 consists of 16 residues.

The chain links TRBV19 to TRBJ1-2, with 7 bases identical to TRBD1. V dropped 1 base and J dropped 5; count of bases not matched to a gene: 7. Germline loops: CDR1 LNHDA, CDR2 SQIVND (reference sequence). The CDR3 totals 15 residues. The CDR3 loop is CASSIGDGTVYGYTF. Here the CDR3 DNA reads TGTGCCAGTAGTATAGGGGACGGGACAGTTTATGGCTACACCTTC.

CDR3 sequence: CASSSVAVEETQYF. The CDR3 region has the DNA TGCGCCAGCAGTTCCGTGGCAGTTGAAGAGACCCAGTACTTC. The V gene is TRBV5-1, the J gene TRBJ2-5; D unresolved. Germline values: CDR1 SGHRS, CDR2 YFSETQ. V shed 5 bases and J shed 3 bases, with 14 bases lying between them. CDR3 size: 14 residues.

J is TRBJ1-1 and V is TRBV5-1; a possible D gene is TRBD1 (6 bases). CDR1 and CDR2 from the germline V gene are SGHRS and YFSETQ. The V end was cut by 4 bases, the J end by 0 bases, with 7 bases between. CDR3 length: 13 residues. The CDR3 here is CASSQGMNTEAFF. DNA for the CDR3: TGCGCCAGCAGCCAGGGGATGAACACTGAAGCTTTCTTT. The full variable domain, in which reference TRBV5-1 and TRBJ1-1 provide the parts outside the CDR3, is KAGVTQTPRYLIKTRGQQVTLSCSPISGHRSVSWYQQTPGQGLQFLFEYFSETQRNKGNFPGRFSGRQFSNSRSEMNVSTLELGDSALYLCASSQGMNTEAFFGQGTRLTVV.

This clone turned up a few times. The gene calls are TRBV7-9 and TRBJ1-2; tentative D call: TRBD1 (6 bases). With 5 bases removed from V and 8 bases from J, the gap between germline ends came to 15 bases. CDR1 is SEHNR, CDR2 FQNEAQ, per germline (reference sequence). This CDR3 spans 13 amino acids. The CDR3 sequence is CASSPRGGWGYTF. In DNA form, the CDR3 reads TGTGCCAGCAGCCCAAGGGGGGGCTGGGGCTACACCTTC.

The chain joins TRBV7-6 to TRBJ2-5; 7 positions match TRBD1. The ends lost 4 bases at V and 4 bases at J; junction bases unmatched: 15. Germline V gene data show CDR1 as SGHVS and CDR2 as FNYEAQ. This CDR3 contains 17 residues. CDR3 DNA sequence: TGTGCCAGCAGCTCCAGCCCTACGACAGGGTCGAGAGAGACCCAGTACTTC. Encoded protein: CASSSSPTTGSRETQYF.

The CDR3 DNA is TGTGCCAGTAGTATCGAGGGGGGGCTGGGCACTGAAGCTTTCTTT. Residues: CASSIEGGLGTEAFF. The J gene is TRBJ1-1, the V gene TRBV19; weak D call: TRBD1 (6 bases). V was trimmed by 3 bases and J by 4 bases, leaving 15 bases between them. Germline V gene data show CDR1 as LNHDA and CDR2 as SQIVND (reference sequence). The CDR3 is made up of 15 amino acids.

The rearrangement links TRBV11-3 to TRBJ2-3, with 8 bases identical to TRBD1. The CDR3 runs 14 residues. J was trimmed by 5 bases and V by 5 bases; bases with no gene match: 6. Germline V lookup: CDR1 SGHNT, CDR2 YENEEA. The CDR3 protein is CASSLRGHVDTQYF. CDR3 DNA sequence: TGTGCCAGCAGCCTCAGGGGGCATGTAGATACGCAGTATTTT. The full variable domain, rest sourced from reference TRBV11-3 and TRBJ2-3, is EAGVVQSPRYKIIEKKQPVAFWCNPISGHNTLYWYLQNLGQGPELLIRYENEEAVDDSQLPKDRFSAERLKGVDSTLKIQPAELGDSAVYLCASSLRGHVDTQYFGPGTRLTVL.

The J gene is TRBJ1-1, the V gene TRBV5-4; 10 bases match TRBD1. The CDR3 has 14 residues. Losses at the gene ends were 2 bases for V and 7 bases for J; bases not matched to a gene: 5. Germline V CDR1 and CDR2: SGHNT, YYREEE (reference sequence). DNA for the CDR3: TGTGCCAGCAGCTTCAGACAGGGGGCTCGTGAAGCTTTCTTT. This gives the protein CASSFRQGAREAFF.

The gene calls are TRBV7-2 and TRBJ2-5; 7 bases align to TRBD2. The CDR3 runs to 14 residues. The V gene's germline CDR1 is SGHTA and CDR2 FQGNSA. The V gene end was trimmed by 1 base and the J gene end by 5 bases; junction bases not matched to a gene: 4. CDR3 nucleotides: TGTGCCAGCAGCTTAGAGTCCGGGAGGGAGACCCAGTACTTC. Translation gives CASSLESGRETQYF.

This clone is a singleton in its sample. The chain links TRBV19 to TRBJ2-7; the match to TRBD1 covers 7 bases. CDR3 length: 14 residues. Germline CDR1 and CDR2: LNHDA and SQIVND (reference sequence). After removal of 5 bases from V and 2 bases from J, the junction contained 6 bases not matched to a gene. CDR3 protein: CASSSPGTAYEQYF. CDR3 coding DNA: TGTGCCAGTAGTTCACCCGGGACAGCCTACGAGCAGTACTTC.

This clone was found a few times. The chain is built from TRBV18 and TRBJ2-1; 8 bases are a match to TRBD2. Trimming removed 2 bases from V and 7 bases from J; junction bases left unmatched: 10. Germline values: CDR1 KGHSH, CDR2 LQKENI. This CDR3 is built from 16 residues. The chain's CDR3 is CASSPVTSGGPNEQFF. In nucleotides, the CDR3 is TGTGCCAGCTCACCAGTTACCAGCGGGGGCCCAAATGAGCAGTTCTTC. Full variable domain (rest looked up from reference TRBV18 and TRBJ2-1): NAGVMQNPRHLVRRRGQEARLRCSPMKGHSHVYWYRQLPEEGLKFMVYLQKENIIDESGMPKERFSAEFPKEGPSILRIQQVVRGDSAAYFCASSPVTSGGPNEQFFGPGTRLTVL.

In its sample, this clone was seen once. This chain uses TRBV6-5 with TRBJ2-2; 7 positions agree with TRBD2. CDR1 and CDR2 (germline): MNHEY, SVGAGI. The CDR3 is 16 residues long. J was trimmed by 5 bases and V by 4 bases; bases with no gene match: 10. For the CDR3, the DNA is TGTGCCAGCAGTTTCTCAAGCGGGAAATTTACCGGGGAGCTGTTTTTT. As protein: CASSFSSGKFTGELFF.

A remark on this clone: Within the sample, other DNA sequences also encode this same CDR3. The rearrangement links TRBV18 to TRBJ2-7, with 10 bases fitting TRBD1. The V gene end was trimmed by 5 bases and the J gene end by 2 bases; junction bases not matched to a gene: 3. The CDR3 has 14 residues. CDR1 KGHSH and CDR2 LQKENI come from the germline V gene. The DNA of the CDR3 is TGTGCCAGCTCAAGGGACAGGGGCCCCTACGAGCAGTACTTC. This codes for CASSRDRGPYEQYF.

J is TRBJ1-1 and V is TRBV6-5; D is uncertain. Germline V CDR1 and CDR2: MNHEY, SVGAGI. Trimming removed 6 bases from V and 1 base from J, with 15 bases in between. The CDR3 has 15 amino acids. CDR3 coding DNA: TGTGCCAGCAGCTTTTTGTCCAGGTCGAACACTGAAGCTTTCTTT. Encoded protein: CASSFLSRSNTEAFF.

This clone has just a few counts. The chain couples TRBV3-1 (or the pseudogene TRBV3-2) to TRBJ1-1; no firm D call. The V end was cut by 4 bases, the J end by 8 bases, with 11 bases between. CDR1 is LGHDT and CDR2 is YNNKEL in the germline V gene (reference sequence). The CDR3 spans 12 residues. DNA of the CDR3: TGTGCCAGCAGCCTACGGTTGGAGGAAGCTTTCTTT. Its translation is CASSLRLEEAFF.

The V and J genes are TRBV4-1 and TRBJ2-3; 12 nucleotides align to TRBD1. Trimming cost V 0 bases and J 6 bases; bases outside gene matches: 4. Germline V gene lookup returns CDR1 MGHRA and CDR2 YSYEKL. The CDR3 covers 16 residues. CDR3 in DNA: TGCGCCAGCAGCCAAGAGGGGACAGGGGGCCTTGATACGCAGTATTTT. This sequence encodes CASSQEGTGGLDTQYF.

This clone was observed a single time. The gene calls are TRBV27 and TRBJ2-7, with 7 positions matching TRBD1. The CDR3 covers 16 residues. The germline V gene has CDR1 MNHEY and CDR2 SMNVEV (reference sequence). The trim removed 0 bases at V and 6 bases at J, leaving 11 bases unmatched. The CDR3 protein is CASSLSPTGMNSEQYF. For the CDR3, the DNA is TGTGCCAGCAGTTTATCCCCGACAGGGATGAATAGCGAGCAGTACTTC.

The CDR3 DNA follows: TGTGCCAGCAGCTTAGGAGGGACTAGCGGGAGGGGTCTTGGGTTCTTC. This sequence encodes CASSLGGTSGRGLGFF. This chain joins TRBV7-8 and TRBJ2-1; the match to TRBD2 covers 16 bases. CDR1 is SGHVS and CDR2 is FQNEAQ in the germline V gene. Losses at the gene ends were 1 base for V and 15 bases for J; bases not matched to a gene: 9. The CDR3 is 16 residues long.

This chain joins TRBV5-4 and TRBJ1-1; D uncertain. V lost 0 bases and J 6 bases, leaving 12 bases between the germline ends. This CDR3 has 14 amino acids. Per germline, CDR1 SGHNT and CDR2 YYREEE (reference sequence). The CDR3 DNA sequence: TGTGCCAGCAGCTTGGAAGGCGGAGGATCTGAAGCTTTCTTT. It translates to CASSLEGGGSEAFF.

This chain uses TRBV18 with TRBJ2-1; 7 bases fit TRBD1. Germline loops: CDR1 KGHSH, CDR2 LQKENI. The CDR3 has 16 residues. Unmatched junction bases numbered 8, after V lost 3 bases and J lost 3 bases. CDR3 protein: CASSPKDRTLYNEQFF. The CDR3, as DNA: TGTGCCAGCTCACCCAAGGACAGGACTCTCTACAATGAGCAGTTCTTC.

This chain connects TRBV2 to TRBJ1-4; D ambiguous. V lost 10 bases and J 1 base, leaving 7 bases between the germline ends. Germline CDR1 is SNHLY and CDR2 is FYNNEI. The CDR3 runs to 12 residues. This CDR3 is CANGRTNEKLFF. The CDR3 bases are TGTGCCAACGGTAGAACTAATGAAAAACTGTTTTTT.

This rearrangement joins TRBV7-9 to TRBJ1-1, with 8 bases fitting TRBD1. The CDR3 runs to 14 residues. The V segment lost 1 base and the J segment 4 bases; nucleotides outside the gene matches: 2. CDR1 is SEHNR and CDR2 is FQNEAQ in the germline V gene (reference sequence). CDR3 sequence: CASSLETGATEAFF. The DNA of the CDR3 is TGTGCCAGCAGCTTAGAGACAGGGGCCACTGAAGCTTTCTTT.

The chain joins TRBV7-9 to TRBJ2-5; a possible D gene is TRBD1 (5 bases). Germline CDR1 SEHNR, CDR2 FQNEAQ (reference sequence). The CDR3 sequence is 15 residues long. V lost 1 base and J 1 base, leaving 10 bases between the germline ends. In DNA form, the CDR3 reads TGTGCCAGCAGCTTAGTGGGGCAGACCCAAGAGACCCAGTACTTC. The encoded protein is CASSLVGQTQETQYF.

The rearrangement uses TRBV7-9 and TRBJ1-5; D unclear. With 3 bases removed from V and 7 bases from J, the gap between germline ends came to 7 bases. The length of the CDR3 is 12 residues. Germline lookup yields CDR1 SEHNR and CDR2 FQNEAQ (reference sequence). This CDR3 is CASSFSQQPQHF. The CDR3 bases are TGTGCCAGCAGCTTTTCCCAACAGCCCCAGCATTTT.

The genes are TRBV10-3 and TRBJ1-4, with D maybe TRBD1 (6 bases). V lost 0 bases to trimming and J lost 4 bases, with 12 bases between them. This CDR3 is 16 amino acids long. Per germline, CDR1 ENHRY and CDR2 SYGVKD. This CDR3 reads CAISESPRGCNEKLFF. The CDR3 DNA reads as TGTGCCATCAGTGAGTCCCCCAGGGGCTGTAATGAAAAACTGTTTTTT.

The chain couples TRBV19 to TRBJ1-1, with 7 bases matching TRBD1. From germline, CDR1 is LNHDA and CDR2 SQIVND (reference sequence). The CDR3 runs to 15 residues. Trimming removed 1 base from V and 7 bases from J; junction bases left unmatched: 9. This chain's CDR3 is CASSIAPTGHLEAFF. The CDR3 DNA reads TGTGCCAGTAGTATAGCCCCGACAGGGCACCTTGAAGCTTTCTTT.

The V call is TRBV27, the J call TRBJ2-7, with D tentatively TRBD2 (5 bases). This CDR3 has 17 amino acids. V dropped 5 bases and J dropped 5 bases, with 25 bases sitting between them. Looked up from germline, CDR1 is MNHEY and CDR2 is SMNVEV (reference sequence). The CDR3 loop is CASSPPLVHPGSHEQYF. In nucleotides, the CDR3 is TGTGCCAGCAGTCCACCACTAGTGCACCCGGGTTCCCACGAGCAGTACTTC.